The 29 T cell receptor beta chains below all came from one sample that was sequenced in a study of CD8+CD57+ T cells in acquired aplastic anemia. Those patients picked for sequencing had displayed CD8+CD57+ cell expansion on flow cytometry. The study profiled TCR beta VDJ and CDR3 using genomic DNA as template. TCRdb reprocessed the reads with MiXCR, giving one entry per CDR3 protein. The sample lists some 92,000 distinct CDR3 sequences; 55% to 75% were seen once. The sequenced sample consisted of sorted CD4+, CD8+, or CD8+CD57+ T cells (not recorded which) from PBMCs. Receptor source: a human donor with aplastic anemia.

This clonotype was detected a few times. This chain joins TRBV6-1 and TRBJ2-5; possible D gene TRBD1, 5 bases. Between the trimmed V and J ends, which lost 2 bases and 5 bases, there was a span of 6 bases. The CDR3 totals 12 residues. Germline loops: CDR1 MNHNS, CDR2 SASEGT. CDR3 DNA sequence: TGTGCCAGCAGTGAAAGGGGTGAGACCCAGTACTTC. It codes for CASSERGETQYF.

The chain employs TRBV2 and TRBJ2-1; TRBD1 matches 9 bases. Germline values: CDR1 SNHLY, CDR2 FYNNEI. The CDR3 sequence is 14 residues long. The V gene end was trimmed by 6 bases and the J gene end by 5 bases; junction bases not matched to a gene: 5. CDR3 region: CASRPGTGNNEQFF. DNA of the CDR3: TGTGCCAGCAGGCCCGGGACAGGGAACAATGAGCAGTTCTTC.

The chain couples TRBV9 to TRBJ1-6; TRBD1 agrees at 8 bases. V dropped 4 bases and J dropped 5; count of bases not matched to a gene: 14. Germline-derived CDR1 and CDR2 are SGDLS and YYNGEE. The CDR3 contains 18 residues. CDR3: CASSPHARGRNDNSPLHF. For the CDR3, the DNA is TGTGCCAGCAGCCCACACGCCAGGGGGCGCAACGATAATTCACCCCTCCACTTT.

This clonotype was counted a few times. This rearrangement joins TRBV10-2 to TRBJ1-1; D is undetermined. V lost 6 bases to trimming and J lost 1 base, with 6 bases between them. CDR1 is WSHSY, CDR2 SAAADI, per germline. The CDR3 spans 12 residues. The CDR3, as DNA: TGCGCCAGCAGACAGACGAACACTGAAGCTTTCTTT. As protein: CASRQTNTEAFF.

This clonotype was seen repeatedly, ten times or more. The chain couples TRBV14 to TRBJ2-7; D may be TRBD2 (7 bases). Trimming pared 4 bases from V and 6 bases from J, leaving 13 bases between. The germline gives CDR1 SGHDN, CDR2 FVKESK. The CDR3 is 13 amino acids. CDR3 sequence: CASSLGAGAEQYF. As DNA, the CDR3 is TGTGCCAGCAGCCTCGGGGCGGGGGCCGAGCAGTACTTC.

This clonotype was found many times. This chain joins TRBV19 and TRBJ2-7; the D is unclear. The CDR3 spans 14 residues. Per the germline V gene, CDR1 is LNHDA and CDR2 is SQIVND (reference sequence). The V end lost 3 bases, the J end lost 0 bases, and 9 bases lay between the germline ends. CDR3 amino acids: CASSIGLYSYEQYF. The CDR3 nucleotides are TGTGCCAGTAGTATCGGCCTTTACTCCTACGAGCAGTACTTC.

J is TRBJ1-2 and V is TRBV29-1, with a tentative D call TRBD1 (5 bases). V was clipped by 2 bases and J by 6 bases, with 10 bases between them. From germline, CDR1 is SQVTM and CDR2 ANQGSEA. CDR3 length equals 12 residues. The CDR3 DNA is TGCAGCGTTGAATCCAGGGTAGATGGCTACACCTTC. Amino acids: CSVESRVDGYTF.

The V and J genes are TRBV9 and TRBJ2-7; possibly TRBD2 for D (8 bases). This CDR3 is 15 amino acids long. The germline V gene encodes CDR1 SGDLS and CDR2 YYNGEE. Trimming removed 4 bases from V and 5 bases from J, with 19 bases in between. The CDR3 nucleotides are TGTGCCAGCAGCCTCCCGGGAGGGGGCTTGGACGAGCAGTACTTC. Its translation: CASSLPGGGLDEQYF. Supplemented by reference TRBV9 and TRBJ2-7, the full variable domain reads DSGVTQTPKHLITATGQRVTLRCSPRSGDLSVYWYQQSLDQGLQFLIQYYNGEERAKGNILERFSAQQFPDLHSELNLSSLELGDSALYFCASSLPGGGLDEQYFGPGTRLTVT.

With respect to this clonotype: The junction does not match germline at one end; this may be a read error. The V gene is TRBV20-1, the J gene TRBJ1-1; a possible D gene is TRBD1 (6 bases). The germline V gene has CDR1 DFQATT and CDR2 SNEGSKA (reference sequence). The length of the CDR3 is 15 residues. CDR3 region: CSAREVAGVNTEAFF. DNA for the CDR3: TGCAGTGCTCGAGAGGTTGCAGGGGTGAACACTGAAGCTTTCTTT.

V and J are TRBV20-1 and TRBJ2-5; TRBD1 matches at 12 bases. The CDR3 covers 15 residues. The V gene's germline CDR1 is DFQATT and CDR2 SNEGSKA (reference sequence). Trimming removed 1 base from V and 5 bases from J; junction bases left unmatched: 5. This CDR3 is CSARAGTGGSETQYF. The DNA of the CDR3 is TGCAGTGCTAGAGCGGGGACAGGGGGCTCGGAGACCCAGTACTTC.

The CDR3 DNA is TGTGCCAGCAGCTTTCGCGGGACGCGGAGCACAGATACGCAGTATTTT. Its translation: CASSFRGTRSTDTQYF. The chain combines TRBV7-8 with TRBJ2-3; tentative D call: TRBD2 (6 bases). The V end was cut by 3 bases, the J end by 0 bases, with 13 bases between. This CDR3 has 16 residues. The germline V gene has CDR1 SGHVS and CDR2 FQNEAQ.

The chain couples TRBV29-1 to TRBJ2-7; 11 positions match TRBD2. V was clipped by 6 bases and J by 7 bases; unmatched bases: 5. The germline CDR1 and CDR2 sequences are SQVTM and ANQGSEA. The CDR3 is 12 residues long. The CDR3 DNA is TGCAGCGTCAAAGGGACTAGCGGAGAGCAGTACTTC. Translated, it gives CSVKGTSGEQYF.

With regard to this clonotype: One end of the junction does not line up with germline, which may come from a read error. In DNA form, the CDR3 reads TGTGTCAGCCGGGGAGGGAGCTCCTACGAGCAGTACTTC. As protein: CVSRGGSSYEQYF. The chain is built from TRBV6-4 and TRBJ2-7; 7 bases fit TRBD2. CDR3 length: 13 residues. CDR1 and CDR2 from the germline V gene are MRHNA and SNTAGT.

This rearrangement joins TRBV20-1 to TRBJ2-7, with a possible D match to TRBD1 (5 bases). Per the germline V gene, CDR1 is DFQATT and CDR2 is SNEGSKA (reference sequence). The CDR3 extends over 14 amino acids. V was clipped by 0 bases and J by 5 bases, with 14 bases between them. The CDR3 loop is CSAREGQGSHEQYF. As DNA, the CDR3 is TGCAGTGCTAGAGAGGGGCAGGGTAGCCACGAGCAGTACTTC.

V usage is TRBV24-1 and J usage is TRBJ2-7; D ambiguous. Trimming removed 5 bases at V and 5 bases at J, with 12 bases between. In germline, CDR1 is KGHDR, CDR2 SFDVKD. The CDR3 runs 13 residues. The CDR3 reads CATSAVGSHEQYF. The DNA of the CDR3 is TGTGCCACCAGTGCGGTAGGGTCGCACGAGCAGTACTTC.

The sample holds a few counts of this clonotype. The chain links TRBV11-3 to TRBJ2-7; 9 nucleotides align to TRBD1. The CDR3 spans 12 residues. Germline CDR1 SGHNT, CDR2 YENEEA. Unmatched junction bases numbered 9, after V lost 6 bases and J lost 12 bases. CDR3 region: CASSIGQGKRYF. The CDR3 nucleotides are TGTGCCAGCAGTATAGGACAGGGGAAGAGGTACTTC.

The rearrangement links TRBV2 to TRBJ2-1; 11 bases map to TRBD2. The CDR3 is 15 amino acids. V was clipped by 6 bases and J by 2 bases; unmatched bases: 3. Germline CDR1 reads SNHLY; CDR2 reads FYNNEI. The CDR3 bases are TGTGCCAGCAGGCAGGGACTAGCGGCCTACAATGAGCAGTTCTTC. This sequence encodes CASRQGLAAYNEQFF.

V and J are TRBV2 and TRBJ1-4, with a weak D call TRBD1 (6 bases). V dropped 7 bases and J dropped 11 bases, with 17 bases sitting between them. CDR1 and CDR2 (germline): SNHLY, FYNNEI. The CDR3 has 13 amino acids. CDR3 sequence (DNA): TGTGCCAGCATCAAGGAACAGGGTGCGAAACTGTTTTTT. This sequence encodes CASIKEQGAKLFF.

The rearrangement joins TRBV4-1 to TRBJ2-5, with 8 nucleotides matching TRBD1. Germline V gene sequence: CDR1 MGHRA, CDR2 YSYEKL. The CDR3 covers 16 residues. Trimming took 3 bases from V and 4 from J; bases not matched to a gene: 10. The CDR3 here is CASSHPGQGARETQYF. The CDR3 nucleotides are TGCGCCAGCAGCCACCCCGGGCAGGGGGCGAGAGAGACCCAGTACTTC.

The chain is built from TRBV7-2 and TRBJ1-5; D is unresolved. This CDR3 spans 12 amino acids. The V end lost 4 bases, the J end lost 7 bases, and 8 bases lay between the germline ends. The germline CDR1 and CDR2 sequences are SGHTA and FQGNSA. In nucleotides, the CDR3 is TGTGCCAGCAGCTATCCCCCCCAGCCCCAGCATTTT. Translated: CASSYPPQPQHF.

This clonotype was seen only a few times. The chain combines TRBV20-1 with TRBJ2-7, with TRBD1 as a possible D gene (5 bases). V lost 6 bases to trimming and J lost 0 bases, with 9 bases between them. Germline V gene sequence: CDR1 DFQATT, CDR2 SNEGSKA (reference sequence). CDR3 size: 12 residues. The CDR3 coding sequence is TGCAGTGCCTACGACAGCTCCTACGAGCAGTACTTC. Translating gives CSAYDSSYEQYF.

The V gene is TRBV11-1, the J gene TRBJ2-7, with D possibly being TRBD2 (5 bases). Germline V gene lookup returns CDR1 SGHAT and CDR2 FQDESV (reference sequence). This CDR3 spans 17 amino acids. The V end lost 5 bases, the J end lost 4 bases, and 24 bases lay between the germline ends. The CDR3: CASSPGSGVGPGYEQYF. DNA of the CDR3: TGTGCCAGCAGCCCTGGGTCCGGCGTGGGCCCGGGATACGAGCAGTACTTC.

This chain connects TRBV2 to TRBJ1-6; tentative D call: TRBD1 (6 bases). The CDR3 totals 12 residues. Germline V gene lookup returns CDR1 SNHLY and CDR2 FYNNEI. The V end lost 6 bases, the J end lost 9 bases, and 9 bases lay between the germline ends. The CDR3 DNA follows: TGTGCCAGCAGGATACAGGGTTCACCCCTCCACTTT. It specifies CASRIQGSPLHF.

In its sample, this clonotype was seen a few times. This chain connects TRBV10-3 to TRBJ2-3; 10 bases are a match to TRBD2. The CDR3 loop spans 13 amino acids. J gave up 1 base and V 8 bases, and 0 bases lay outside the gene matches. Germline lookup yields CDR1 ENHRY and CDR2 SYGVKD. CDR3 amino acids: CAIGLAGTDTQYF. In nucleotides, the CDR3 is TGTGCCATCGGACTAGCGGGCACAGATACGCAGTATTTT.

This clonotype appeared a few times. The V gene is TRBV7-2, the J gene TRBJ1-2, with 11 bases identical to TRBD1. V dropped 5 bases and J dropped 6; count of bases not matched to a gene: 2. This CDR3 comprises 13 residues. Germline V gene data show CDR1 as SGHTA and CDR2 as FQGNSA. In DNA form, the CDR3 reads TGTGCCAGCAGCCAGGGACAGGGGGATGGCTACACCTTC. Translated: CASSQGQGDGYTF.

The genes are TRBV20-1 and TRBJ1-5; D gene ambiguous. There are 14 residues in the CDR3. The germline gives CDR1 DFQATT, CDR2 SNEGSKA (reference sequence). Trimming took 3 bases from V and 0 from J, leaving 9 bases between them. As DNA, the CDR3 is TGCAGTGCTAGTGGGCAAGTTAGCAATCAGCCCCAGCATTTT. Translating it yields CSASGQVSNQPQHF.

This chain joins TRBV20-1 and TRBJ1-6; D is unclear. The CDR3 spans 13 residues. Between the trimmed V and J ends, which lost 1 base and 6 bases, there was a span of 7 bases. Germline assignment: CDR1 DFQATT and CDR2 SNEGSKA (reference sequence). DNA for the CDR3: TGCAGTGCTAGAGTGCAGTTTAATTCACCCCTCCACTTT. Translated: CSARVQFNSPLHF.

The chain combines TRBV4-1 with TRBJ1-6; 8 nucleotides agree with TRBD1. Germline lookup yields CDR1 MGHRA and CDR2 YSYEKL. Trimming took 3 bases from V and 10 from J; bases not matched to a gene: 2. The CDR3 totals 13 residues. CDR3 sequence reads: CASSQDRESPLHF. The CDR3 DNA sequence: TGCGCCAGCAGCCAGGACAGGGAATCACCCCTCCACTTT.

This clonotype was counted only a few times. The chain links TRBV20-1 to TRBJ2-7, with no clear D. V dropped 0 bases and J dropped 1 base, with 22 bases sitting between them. Per germline, CDR1 DFQATT and CDR2 SNEGSKA (reference sequence). The CDR3 has 18 amino acids. CDR3 coding DNA: TGCAGTGCTAGAGACCTCAGGACGGATGCACCGAGGTCCTACGAGCAGTACTTC. The encoded protein is CSARDLRTDAPRSYEQYF.